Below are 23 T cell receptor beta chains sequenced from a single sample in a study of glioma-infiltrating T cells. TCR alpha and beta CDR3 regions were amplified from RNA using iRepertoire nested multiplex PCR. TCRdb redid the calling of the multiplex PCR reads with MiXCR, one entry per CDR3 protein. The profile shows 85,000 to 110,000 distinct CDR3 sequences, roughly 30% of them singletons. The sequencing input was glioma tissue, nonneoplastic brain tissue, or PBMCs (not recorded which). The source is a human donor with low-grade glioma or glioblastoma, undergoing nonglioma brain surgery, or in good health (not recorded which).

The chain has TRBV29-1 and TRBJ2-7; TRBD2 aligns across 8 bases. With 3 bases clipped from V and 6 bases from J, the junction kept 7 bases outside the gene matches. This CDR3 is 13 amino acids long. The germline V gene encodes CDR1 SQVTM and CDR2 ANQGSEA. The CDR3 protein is CSVDAAGGAEQYF. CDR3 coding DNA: TGCAGCGTTGATGCTGCCGGGGGGGCCGAGCAGTACTTC.

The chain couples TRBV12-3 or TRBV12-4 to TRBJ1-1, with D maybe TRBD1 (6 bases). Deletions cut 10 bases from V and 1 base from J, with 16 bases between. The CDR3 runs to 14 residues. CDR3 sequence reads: CATGATGRNTEAFF. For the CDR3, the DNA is TGTGCCACCGGGGCCACAGGGAGGAACACTGAAGCTTTCTTT.

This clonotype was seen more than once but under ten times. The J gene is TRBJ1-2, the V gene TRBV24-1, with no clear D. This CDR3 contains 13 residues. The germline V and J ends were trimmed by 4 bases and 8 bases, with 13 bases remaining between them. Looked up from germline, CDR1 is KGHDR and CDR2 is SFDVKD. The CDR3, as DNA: TGTGCCACCAGTGACCTAACGAGAGCCGGCTACACCTTC. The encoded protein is CATSDLTRAGYTF.

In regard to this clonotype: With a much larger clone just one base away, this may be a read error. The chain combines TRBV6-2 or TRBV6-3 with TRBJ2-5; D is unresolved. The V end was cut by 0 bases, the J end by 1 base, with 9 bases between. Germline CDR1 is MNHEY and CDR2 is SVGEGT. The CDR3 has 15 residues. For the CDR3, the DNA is TGTGCCAGCAGTTACTCCCTGACCCTCCAAGAGACCCAGTACTTC. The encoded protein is CASSYSLTLQETQYF.

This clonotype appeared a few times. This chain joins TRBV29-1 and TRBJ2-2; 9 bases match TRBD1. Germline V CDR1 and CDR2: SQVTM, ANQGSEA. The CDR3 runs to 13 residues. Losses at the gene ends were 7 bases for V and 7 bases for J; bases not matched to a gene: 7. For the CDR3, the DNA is TGCAGCGCCGGGGACAGGGACCTCGGGGAGCTGTTTTTT. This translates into CSAGDRDLGELFF.

The chain's CDR3 is CASRLGGGSNQPQHF. CDR3 coding DNA: TGTGCCAGCAGACTAGGAGGGGGTAGCAATCAGCCCCAGCATTTT. V and J are TRBV7-2 and TRBJ1-5; D may be TRBD1 (6 bases). The CDR3 has 15 residues. Trimming shortened V by 6 bases and J by 0 bases, and 12 bases separated the two germline ends. CDR1 and CDR2 from the germline V gene are SGHTA and FQGNSA.

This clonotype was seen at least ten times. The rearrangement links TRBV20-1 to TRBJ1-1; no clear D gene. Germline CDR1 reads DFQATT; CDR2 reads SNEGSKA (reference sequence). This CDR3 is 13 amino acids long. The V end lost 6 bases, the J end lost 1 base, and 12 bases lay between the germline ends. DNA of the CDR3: TGCAGTGCCATTTCCCCGTCGAACACTGAAGCTTTCTTT. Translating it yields CSAISPSNTEAFF.

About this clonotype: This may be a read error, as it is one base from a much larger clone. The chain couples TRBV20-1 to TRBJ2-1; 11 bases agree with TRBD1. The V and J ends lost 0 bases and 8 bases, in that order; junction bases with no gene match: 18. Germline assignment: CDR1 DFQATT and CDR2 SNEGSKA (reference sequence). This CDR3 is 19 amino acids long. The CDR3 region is CSARDLQYPWTGGTDEQFF. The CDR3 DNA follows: TGCAGTGCTAGAGACCTCCAATATCCCTGGACAGGGGGCACGGATGAGCAGTTCTTC.

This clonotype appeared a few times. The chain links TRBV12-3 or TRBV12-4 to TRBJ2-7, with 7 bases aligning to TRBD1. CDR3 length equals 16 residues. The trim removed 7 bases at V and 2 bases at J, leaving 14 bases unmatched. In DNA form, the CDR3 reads TGTGCCAGCACTCAGGGACAGCCACTTACTCCCTACGAGCAGTACTTC. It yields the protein CASTQGQPLTPYEQYF.

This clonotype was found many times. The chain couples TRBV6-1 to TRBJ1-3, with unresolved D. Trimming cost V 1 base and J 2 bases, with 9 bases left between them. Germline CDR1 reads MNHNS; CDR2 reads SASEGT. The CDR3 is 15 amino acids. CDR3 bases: TGTGCCAGCAGTGAAGGCTCGGGGACTGGAAACACCATATATTTT. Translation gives CASSEGSGTGNTIYF.

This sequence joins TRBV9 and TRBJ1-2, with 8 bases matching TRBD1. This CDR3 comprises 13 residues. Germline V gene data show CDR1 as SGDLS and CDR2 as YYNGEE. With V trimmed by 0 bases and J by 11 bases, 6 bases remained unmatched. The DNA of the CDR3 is TGTGCCAGCAGCGTAGAGGACAGGGAAGGATACACCTTC. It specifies CASSVEDREGYTF.

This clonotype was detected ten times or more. Here the CDR3 DNA reads TGCAGTGCTTCCGGGACGCTCTATTCCTACGAGCAGTACTTC. Protein sequence: CSASGTLYSYEQYF. The chain carries TRBV20-1 and TRBJ2-7; the D gene could be TRBD1 or TRBD2 (5 bases each). The CDR3 runs to 14 residues. Trimming cost V 5 bases and J 1 base, with 15 bases left between them. The germline V gene encodes CDR1 DFQATT and CDR2 SNEGSKA (reference sequence).

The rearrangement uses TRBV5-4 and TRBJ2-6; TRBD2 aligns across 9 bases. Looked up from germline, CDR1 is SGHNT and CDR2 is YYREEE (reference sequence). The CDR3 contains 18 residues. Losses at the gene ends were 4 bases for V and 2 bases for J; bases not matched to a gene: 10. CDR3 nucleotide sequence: TGTGCCAGCAGCCCCTCGCTGGTAGCGGGGGCTGGGGCCAACGTCCTGACTTTC. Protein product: CASSPSLVAGAGANVLTF.

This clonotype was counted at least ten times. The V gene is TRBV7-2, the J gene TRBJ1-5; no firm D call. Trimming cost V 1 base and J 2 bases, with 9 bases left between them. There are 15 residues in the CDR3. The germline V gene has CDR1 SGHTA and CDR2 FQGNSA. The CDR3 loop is CASSLVYTGNQPQHF. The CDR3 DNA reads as TGTGCCAGCAGCTTAGTGTATACAGGCAATCAGCCCCAGCATTTT.

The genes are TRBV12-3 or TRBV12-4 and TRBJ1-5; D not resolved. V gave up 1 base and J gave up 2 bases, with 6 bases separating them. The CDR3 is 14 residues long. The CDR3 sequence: CASSLGKRNQPQHF. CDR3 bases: TGTGCCAGCAGTTTAGGAAAGCGCAATCAGCCCCAGCATTTT.

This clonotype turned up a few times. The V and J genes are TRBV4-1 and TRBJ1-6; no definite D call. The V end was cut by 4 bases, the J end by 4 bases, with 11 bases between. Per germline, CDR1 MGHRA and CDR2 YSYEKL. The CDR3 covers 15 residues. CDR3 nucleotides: TGCGCCAGCAGCCGTTCGACCGGGTATAATTCACCCCTCCACTTT. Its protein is CASSRSTGYNSPLHF.

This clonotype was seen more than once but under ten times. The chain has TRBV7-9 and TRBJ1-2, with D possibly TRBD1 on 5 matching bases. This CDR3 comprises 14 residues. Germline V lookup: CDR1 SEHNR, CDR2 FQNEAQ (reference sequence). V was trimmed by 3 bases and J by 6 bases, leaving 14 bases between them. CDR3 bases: TGTGCCAGCAGCTTTTCCGGGACCCCTCATGGCTACACCTTC. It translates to CASSFSGTPHGYTF.

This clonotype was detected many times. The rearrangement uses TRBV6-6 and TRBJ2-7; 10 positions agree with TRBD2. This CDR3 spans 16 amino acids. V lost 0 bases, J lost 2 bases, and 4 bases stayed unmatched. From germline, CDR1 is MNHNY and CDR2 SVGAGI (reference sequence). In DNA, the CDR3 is TGTGCCAGCAGTTACTCGGCCAGCGGGGGGGCCTACGAGCAGTACTTC. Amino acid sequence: CASSYSASGGAYEQYF.

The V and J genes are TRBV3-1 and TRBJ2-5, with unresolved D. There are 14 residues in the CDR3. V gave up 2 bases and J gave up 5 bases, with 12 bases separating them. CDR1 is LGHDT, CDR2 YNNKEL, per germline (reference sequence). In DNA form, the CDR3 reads TGTGCCAGCAGCCAACTCAAGAACCCGGAGACCCAGTACTTC. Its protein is CASSQLKNPETQYF.

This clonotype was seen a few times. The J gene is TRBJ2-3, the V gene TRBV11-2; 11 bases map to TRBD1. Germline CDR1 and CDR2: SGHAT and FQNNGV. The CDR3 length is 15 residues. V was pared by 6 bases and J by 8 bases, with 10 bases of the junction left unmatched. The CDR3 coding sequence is TGTGCCAGCAGTCGGGACAGGGGGTTGTCTGGTACGCAGTATTTT. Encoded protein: CASSRDRGLSGTQYF.

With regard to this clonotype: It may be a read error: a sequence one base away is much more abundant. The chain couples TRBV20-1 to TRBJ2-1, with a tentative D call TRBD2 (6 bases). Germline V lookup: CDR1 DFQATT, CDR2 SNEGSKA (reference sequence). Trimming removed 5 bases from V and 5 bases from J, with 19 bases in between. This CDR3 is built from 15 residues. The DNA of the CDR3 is TGCAGTGCTCCGACTATCGGGGGTAACAACAATGAGCAGTTCTTC. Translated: CSAPTIGGNNNEQFF.

As DNA, the CDR3 is TGTGCCAGCAGCCTTCAACCACAAAGCGGCTATGGCTACACCTTC. As protein: CASSLQPQSGYGYTF. V is TRBV5-5 and J is TRBJ1-2; D ambiguous. Between the trimmed V and J ends, which lost 4 bases and 4 bases, there was a span of 17 bases. Germline V gives CDR1 SGHKS, CDR2 YYEKEE (reference sequence). This CDR3 has 15 amino acids.

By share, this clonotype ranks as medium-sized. The CDR3 region is CASRGTLPEQYF. The CDR3 nucleotides read TGCGCCAGCAGAGGGACCTTGCCCGAGCAGTACTTC. The chain couples TRBV5-1 to TRBJ2-7; the D gene could be TRBD1 or TRBD2 (5 bases each). Germline V gene lookup returns CDR1 SGHRS and CDR2 YFSETQ. V was trimmed by 5 bases and J by 6 bases, leaving 12 bases between them. This CDR3 has 12 amino acids.